This passage covers 2 T cell receptor beta chains from one sample sequenced in a study of regulatory T cells in long-lasting Graves disease. With iRepertoire HTBI primers and Arm-PCR of CDR3 regions, TCR beta libraries were built. TCRdb analysed the multiplex PCR reads with MiXCR anew, one entry per CDR3 protein. The profile shows hundreds of thousands of distinct CDR3 sequences, about a fifth of them singletons. This sample's time point: persistent/refractory GD, antithyroid drugs over 5 years with positive TRAb. Preparation of the TCR library used RNA extracted from PBMCs. Here the sequenced sample was peripheral blood mononuclear cells (PBMCs), taken when the disease was refractory, from a patient treated with antithyroid drugs. These receptors were taken from a female donor with Graves disease.

Ten or more counts support this clonotype. The chain recombines TRBV3-1 with TRBJ2-7; the D call may be TRBD1 or TRBD2 (6 bases each). The CDR3 extends over 16 amino acids. V was clipped by 4 bases and J by 0 bases, with 16 bases between them. Per the germline V gene, CDR1 is LGHDT and CDR2 is YNNKEL (reference sequence). CDR3 region: CASSLPRGGGSYEQYF. In DNA form, the CDR3 reads TGTGCCAGCAGCCTCCCTAGAGGGGGAGGCTCCTACGAGCAGTACTTC.

There are many counts of this clonotype. The chain couples TRBV2 to TRBJ1-2; TRBD1 matches 11 bases. The J segment lost 5 bases and the V segment lost 10 bases, leaving 9 bases of the junction unmatched. CDR1 is SNHLY, CDR2 FYNNEI, per germline. The CDR3 contains 14 residues. The CDR3 sequence is CATRPGTGGYGYTF. As DNA, the CDR3 is TGTGCCACGAGACCGGGGACAGGGGGGTATGGCTACACCTTC. The complete variable domain, with remaining parts taken from reference TRBV2 and TRBJ1-2, reads EPEVTQTPSHQVTQMGQEVILRCVPISNHLYFYWYRQILGQKVEFLVSFYNNEISEKSEIFDDQFSVERPDGSNFTLKIRSTKLEDSAMYFCATRPGTGGYGYTFGSGTRLTVV.